The clone carrying this T cell receptor beta chain ranks as medium-sized in terms of frequency. Its antigen is unknown. The source of the sample is a study of CXCR3-negative and CXCR3-positive naive CD8 T cells. Points from the study as a whole: Relative to CXCR3-negative naive cells, CXCR3-positive naive cells had more hydrophobic TRB CDR3s. Similar TRBV-TRBJ usage characterized naive CXCR3-negative and CXCR3-positive cells; memory cells differed. In cryopreserved cells, CXCR3 expression partially decreased, and fresh PBMCs were used in most assays. In both naive subsets diversity was comparably high, whereas memory CD8+ cells showed much lower diversity.

Those CD8+ T cells considered naive were CD45RO-CCR7+CD27+CD95-. The CDR3 length is 17 residues. Germline CDR1 and CDR2: DFQATT and SNEGSKA (reference sequence). Researchers prepared the TRB cDNA libraries using 5' RACE with UMI labels. TCRdb reanalyzed the 5' RACE reads, giving one entry per CDR3 protein sequence and no DNA. The table lists about 5,300 distinct CDR3 sequences, with about 1.7% in the top ten. The chain couples TRBV20-1 to TRBJ2-2; TCRdb returns TRBD1, unconfirmable since there is no DNA. Sequencing input: naive CXCR3+ CD8+ T cells from blood. The subset here: CD45RO-CCR7+CD27+CD95- naive CD8+ T cells expressing CXCR3 (TNR3+). The source of this sequence is a human donor in good health. Some clones in this sample may be carry-over from other donors' samples. The CDR3 spells CSARRGNGDPNTGELFF.